This T cell receptor (beta chain) was retrieved from a study of T-cell reconstitution after alpha-beta-depleted transplantation in children. Study-wide findings and caveats: Surviving recipient T cells and intrathymic progenitors accounted for some patients' high TCRbeta diversity at day 60. Several hundred rapidly expanded clones from non-depleted graft cells reportedly supplied alpha-beta T cells about two months post-transplant.

This clonotype was found many times. Its antigen is undetermined. The authors prepared the TCRbeta library with unique molecular identifiers. Each CDR3 protein gets one entry after TCRdb re-called the PCR reads with MiXCR. Here the sample spans almost 7,500 distinct CDR3 sequences, 4% to 5.5% being singletons. This sample comprised PBMCs, mostly from graft donor cells, obtained 180 days after TCRalphabeta/CD19-depleted stem cell transplant. The clonotype was recovered from a child younger than two who had a stem cell transplant for acute myeloid leukemia, so the T cells may come from the graft donor.

The CDR3 loop reads CASSLILDTQYF. The CDR3 nucleotides read TGTGCCAGCAGTTTGATTTTAGATACGCAGTATTTT. V and J are TRBV28 and TRBJ2-3; D unclear. The V end was cut by 3 bases, the J end by 5 bases, with 6 bases between. This CDR3 spans 12 amino acids. Germline V CDR1 and CDR2: MDHEN, SYDVKM. Full variable domain (rest looked up from reference TRBV28 and TRBJ2-3): DVKVTQSSRYLVKRTGEKVFLECVQDMDHENMFWYRQDPGLGLRLIYFSYDVKMKEKGDIPEGYSVSREKKERFSLILESASTNQTSMYLCASSLILDTQYFGPGTRLTVL.